Below, 24 T cell receptor beta chains from the same sample are listed, as sequenced in a study of T cell responses to AZD1222 COVID-19 vaccine. TCRdb's copy holds only in-frame clones and misses some; the assay was immunoSEQ multiplex PCR. Of about 140,000 clones in the sample, approximately 93% are singletons; the top ten hold approximately 0.96%. Material: peripheral blood, obtained on day 0 of MenACWY control vaccination. The source of these receptors is an adult in good health.

This clone was seen a single time. The chain carries TRBV4-2 and TRBJ1-2; D gene unclear. Looked up from germline, CDR1 is LGHNA and CDR2 is YNFKEQ. V was pared by 0 bases and J by 7 bases, with 18 bases between. The CDR3 runs to 16 residues. Written as DNA, the CDR3 is TGTGCCAGCAGCCAAGATTCTGGAACCCTTCGCACTGGCTACACCTTC. Amino acid sequence: CASSQDSGTLRTGYTF.

The rearrangement joins TRBV7-2 to TRBJ1-3, with D possibly matching TRBD1 (6 bases). Trimming stripped 3 bases from V and 2 bases from J, with 8 bases between. This CDR3 comprises 14 residues. Germline V gives CDR1 SGHTA, CDR2 FQGNSA. The CDR3 spells CASSLGGPGNTIYF. CDR3 coding DNA: TGTGCCAGCAGCTTGGGGGGCCCTGGAAACACCATATATTTT.

This clone appeared a single time. The rearrangement uses TRBV2 and TRBJ2-1; TRBD2 aligns across 8 bases. The V segment lost 0 bases and the J segment 6 bases; nucleotides outside the gene matches: 7. Germline CDR1 is SNHLY and CDR2 is FYNNEI. The length of the CDR3 is 16 residues. DNA of the CDR3: TGTGCCAGCAGTGAAGCGCGACTAGCGAGATTCAATGAGCAGTTCTTC. Its translation: CASSEARLARFNEQFF.

For the CDR3, the DNA is TGCGCCAGCAGCGCCCCCGGGACAGGGTATACTGAAGCTTTCTTT. Protein product: CASSAPGTGYTEAFF. This rearrangement joins TRBV4-1 to TRBJ1-1, with 9 bases fitting TRBD1. CDR3 length: 15 amino acids. Looked up from germline, CDR1 is MGHRA and CDR2 is YSYEKL. V was clipped by 5 bases and J by 5 bases; unmatched bases: 9.

The count of this clone is one. This chain links TRBV5-1 with TRBJ1-2; D unresolved. V lost 4 bases and J 6 bases, leaving 13 bases between the germline ends. CDR3 length: 13 residues. CDR1 and CDR2 (germline): SGHRS, YFSETQ. CDR3 amino acids: CASSPRPGDGYTF. DNA of the CDR3: TGCGCCAGCAGCCCCCGGCCGGGTGATGGCTACACCTTC. Filled out from reference TRBV5-1 and TRBJ1-2, the complete variable domain reads KAGVTQTPRYLIKTRGQQVTLSCSPISGHRSVSWYQQTPGQGLQFLFEYFSETQRNKGNFPGRFSGRQFSNSRSEMNVSTLELGDSALYLCASSPRPGDGYTFGSGTRLTVV.

This clone was counted a few times. This chain connects TRBV9 to TRBJ1-5; 9 bases map to TRBD1. This CDR3 is 16 amino acids long. J gave up 5 bases and V 4 bases, and 10 bases lay outside the gene matches. Germline CDR1 SGDLS, CDR2 YYNGEE. The CDR3 loop reads CASSPGPGQGDQPQHF. In nucleotides, the CDR3 is TGTGCCAGCAGCCCCGGGCCGGGACAGGGAGATCAGCCCCAGCATTTT.

The chain joins TRBV5-1 to TRBJ2-5, with 7 bases that match TRBD1. Germline V lookup: CDR1 SGHRS, CDR2 YFSETQ. The CDR3 runs to 15 residues. V gave up 4 bases and J gave up 2 bases; unmatched junction bases: 8. CDR3 sequence (DNA): TGCGCCAGCAGCGGGACCGGGACAGTTCAAGAGACCCAGTACTTC. Protein: CASSGTGTVQETQYF.

The chain is built from TRBV18 and TRBJ1-6, with D hard to call. The germline V gene encodes CDR1 KGHSH and CDR2 LQKENI. The CDR3 is 15 residues long. Trimming removed 2 bases at V and 10 bases at J, with 15 bases between. The CDR3 DNA reads TGTGCCAGCTCACCATCGGCAGGTTCAGAATCACCCCTCCACTTT. Encoded protein: CASSPSAGSESPLHF. Variable domain in full (rest from reference TRBV18 and TRBJ1-6): NAGVMQNPRHLVRRRGQEARLRCSPMKGHSHVYWYRQLPEEGLKFMVYLQKENIIDESGMPKERFSAEFPKEGPSILRIQQVVRGDSAAYFCASSPSAGSESPLHFGNGTRLTVT.

CDR3 sequence: CASSYRGVEAFF. In DNA form, the CDR3 reads TGTGCCAGTAGTTACCGGGGGGTGGAAGCTTTCTTT. The chain joins TRBV19 to TRBJ1-1; weak D call: TRBD1 (5 bases). The V end lost 5 bases, the J end lost 8 bases, and 12 bases lay between the germline ends. Germline loops: CDR1 LNHDA, CDR2 SQIVND (reference sequence). The CDR3 spans 12 residues. Full variable domain (rest looked up from reference TRBV19 and TRBJ1-1): DGGITQSPKYLFRKEGQNVTLSCEQNLNHDAMYWYRQDPGQGLRLIYYSQIVNDFQKGDIAEGYSVSREKKESFPLTVTSAQKNPTAFYLCASSYRGVEAFFGQGTRLTVV.

This clone was recorded only once. The chain is built from TRBV27 and TRBJ1-1; tentatively, D is TRBD1 (6 bases). V dropped 2 bases and J dropped 5 bases, with 12 bases sitting between them. The length of the CDR3 is 14 residues. The germline V gene has CDR1 MNHEY and CDR2 SMNVEV (reference sequence). In DNA form, the CDR3 reads TGTGCCAGCAGTTTAGGGGGCGGTCGGACTGAAGCTTTCTTT. Protein product: CASSLGGGRTEAFF.

V gene TRBV3-1 (or the pseudogene TRBV3-2) combines with J gene TRBJ2-1; TRBD2 might be the D (6 bases). Deletions cut 4 bases from V and 0 bases from J, with 13 bases between. The CDR3 has 16 residues. Germline CDR1 reads LGHDT; CDR2 reads YNNKEL (reference sequence). CDR3 in amino acids: CASSPLAGRSYNEQFF. CDR3 nucleotide sequence: TGTGCCAGCAGCCCCCTGGCGGGACGCTCCTACAATGAGCAGTTCTTC.

The chain recombines TRBV9 with TRBJ2-1; D is unresolved. Deletions cut 2 bases from V and 4 bases from J, with 7 bases between. This CDR3 has 13 residues. CDR1 is SGDLS, CDR2 YYNGEE, per germline. The CDR3 protein is CASSVDHYNEQFF. For the CDR3, the DNA is TGTGCCAGCAGCGTCGACCATTACAATGAGCAGTTCTTC.

This chain joins TRBV9 and TRBJ1-1, with D possibly TRBD1 on 5 matching bases. The V gene's germline CDR1 is SGDLS and CDR2 YYNGEE. This CDR3 comprises 16 residues. Trimming took off 4 bases at V and 0 bases at J, with 16 bases between the two ends. CDR3 sequence: CASSPQGGGVNTEAFF. Written as DNA, the CDR3 is TGTGCCAGCAGCCCTCAGGGAGGCGGGGTGAACACTGAAGCTTTCTTT.

This clone was seen just once. The chain carries TRBV3-1 (or the pseudogene TRBV3-2) and TRBJ1-2, with D perhaps TRBD1 (5 bases). The germline V gene encodes CDR1 LGHDT and CDR2 YNNKEL (reference sequence). V shed 4 bases and J shed 4 bases, with 16 bases lying between them. CDR3 length equals 15 residues. The CDR3 DNA is TGTGCCAGCAGCCCCTCCGGGCAGGGACTCTATGGCTACACCTTC. Its translation is CASSPSGQGLYGYTF.

The chain is built from TRBV19 and TRBJ2-7; D gene ambiguous. The CDR3 is 13 amino acids. Trimming cost V 3 bases and J 2 bases, with 8 bases left between them. Germline V gene sequence: CDR1 LNHDA, CDR2 SQIVND (reference sequence). The CDR3 coding sequence is TGTGCCAGTAGTATCACAGCGACCTACGAGCAGTACTTC. Its translation is CASSITATYEQYF.

The chain joins TRBV18 to TRBJ2-3; 12 nucleotides match TRBD2. This CDR3 has 18 amino acids. The germline V gene has CDR1 KGHSH and CDR2 LQKENI. After removal of 2 bases from V and 6 bases from J, the junction contained 12 bases not matched to a gene. CDR3 amino acids: CASSPVLAGGHNMDTQYF. CDR3 bases: TGTGCCAGCTCACCAGTACTAGCGGGAGGCCACAATATGGATACGCAGTATTTT.

The chain has TRBV7-8 and TRBJ2-7, with 7 bases that match TRBD1. Germline CDR1 is SGHVS and CDR2 is FQNEAQ. The CDR3 has 15 amino acids. J lost 1 base, V lost 1 base, and 4 bases had no gene match. The CDR3, as DNA: TGTGCCAGCAGCTTAGACCCGGGACAGTCCTACGAGCAGTACTTC. It yields the protein CASSLDPGQSYEQYF.

V and J are TRBV27 and TRBJ2-5; D is possibly TRBD1 or TRBD2 (5 bases each). The CDR3 has 15 residues. The V end was cut by 6 bases, the J end by 7 bases, with 21 bases between. Per the germline V gene, CDR1 is MNHEY and CDR2 is SMNVEV (reference sequence). For the CDR3, the DNA is TGTGCCAGCAGAGCCGGGACGGGACCACCCGGGACCCAGTACTTC. Translating it yields CASRAGTGPPGTQYF.

The V gene is TRBV4-2, the J gene TRBJ1-2; D unclear. Per germline, CDR1 LGHNA and CDR2 YNFKEQ. Trimming pared 1 base from V and 8 bases from J, leaving 11 bases between. This CDR3 has 13 amino acids. The CDR3 here is CASSQGSGGGYTF. The CDR3 DNA reads TGTGCCAGCAGCCAAGGTTCGGGAGGCGGCTACACCTTC.

This chain connects TRBV11-2 to TRBJ1-1, with a possible D match to TRBD1 (5 bases). Trimming removed 0 bases at V and 5 bases at J, with 13 bases between. CDR3 size: 15 residues. CDR1 and CDR2 from the germline V gene are SGHAT and FQNNGV. The CDR3 DNA follows: TGTGCCAGCAGCTTAGACCCAGGGCGGGAAACTGAAGCTTTCTTT. Its translation: CASSLDPGRETEAFF.

The CDR3 sequence: CASRLGGQNTEAFF. The DNA of the CDR3 is TGTGCCAGCAGGCTAGGGGGACAGAACACTGAAGCTTTCTTT. The genes are TRBV27 and TRBJ1-1, with D tentatively TRBD1 (6 bases). The germline V gene encodes CDR1 MNHEY and CDR2 SMNVEV (reference sequence). The CDR3 sequence is 14 residues long. Trimming stripped 6 bases from V and 1 base from J, with 12 bases between.

The V call is TRBV6-5, the J call TRBJ1-1; tentative D call: TRBD1 (6 bases). Deletions cut 5 bases from V and 4 bases from J, with 14 bases between. The CDR3 totals 14 residues. Germline V gives CDR1 MNHEY, CDR2 SVGAGI. In DNA, the CDR3 is TGTGCCAGCAGTACAACAGGGAGGGGCACTGAAGCTTTCTTT. Amino acids: CASSTTGRGTEAFF.

The chain recombines TRBV5-5 with TRBJ1-2, with TRBD1 matching over 9 bases. The CDR3 is 16 amino acids. V was pared by 0 bases and J by 2 bases, with 5 bases of the junction left unmatched. Germline CDR1 reads SGHKS; CDR2 reads YYEKEE (reference sequence). In DNA form, the CDR3 reads TGTGCCAGCAGCTTGGACGGAACAGGGGGCAACTATGGCTACACCTTC. Translation gives CASSLDGTGGNYGYTF.

The V and J genes are TRBV9 and TRBJ2-7; 12 bases line up with TRBD2. The junction had 14 bases not matched to a gene; V was cut back by 4 bases and J by 3 bases. CDR1 SGDLS and CDR2 YYNGEE come from the germline V gene. This CDR3 has 18 amino acids. CDR3: CASSSGGLAGGPYYEQYF. The DNA of the CDR3 is TGTGCCAGCAGCTCCGGGGGTCTAGCGGGAGGGCCTTACTACGAGCAGTACTTC.